This T cell receptor (beta chain) was documented in a study of T cells in Graves' hyperthyroidism and ophthalmopathy. Findings of the study overall: Expanded thyroid clonotypes (above 0.001) were mostly also found in blood. Ophthalmopathy and stable hyperthyroidism were told apart by a 13 V-J model.

V lost 1 base and J 4 bases, leaving 10 bases between the germline ends. This CDR3 spans 14 amino acids. The germline V gene has CDR1 LGHNA and CDR2 YNFKEQ. Researchers amplified the TCR beta CDR3 regions from RNA transcripts. Primed by the HTBI set, a first-round RT-PCR was run on the TCR CDR3. One entry per CDR3 protein results from TCRdb running MiXCR on the multiplex PCR reads. The table records a few hundred thousand distinct CDR3 sequences, approximately 15% of them present only once. Out of over 7.5 ml of fresh peripheral blood came the PBMCs. This clonotype was seen more than once but under ten times. Its cognate antigen is unknown.

The rearrangement links TRBV4-2 to TRBJ2-5; maybe TRBD2 (6 bases). This receptor was identified in a woman in her forties with Graves' ophthalmopathy. The sample comprised blood. CDR3 protein: CASSQARGAETQYF. The CDR3 nucleotides read TGTGCCAGCAGCCAAGCTCGCGGGGCAGAGACCCAGTACTTC.